This T cell receptor beta chain was recovered during a study of blood T cell repertoires in COVID-19. Study details: COVID-19 samples collected from the United States, Italy and Spain covered acute and convalescent phases. Sample material is recorded as cDNA or gDNA derived from T cells, B-cell-depleted T cells, or PBMCs.

This CDR3 spans 16 amino acids. The germline gives CDR1 SGDLS, CDR2 YYNGEE. V was trimmed by 4 bases and J by 2 bases, leaving 15 bases between them. Sequenced by immunoSEQ multiplex PCR; TCRdb stores in-frame clones only, minus some. Of 20,000 to 25,000 clones listed, more than 75% were seen once; the top ten hold roughly 3.5%. Sequenced sample: peripheral blood. The chain uses TRBV9 and TRBJ2-2, with D perhaps TRBD1 (6 bases). This receptor was taken from a man over 45 with active COVID-19. CDR3 sequence (DNA): TGTGCCAGCAGCACCCGGGGACAATCTAACACCGGGGAGCTGTTTTTT. It yields the protein CASSTRGQSNTGELFF. Based on the CDR3 plus reference TRBV9 and TRBJ2-2, the full variable domain is DSGVTQTPKHLITATGQRVTLRCSPRSGDLSVYWYQQSLDQGLQFLIQYYNGEERAKGNILERFSAQQFPDLHSELNLSSLELGDSALYFCASSTRGQSNTGELFFGEGSRLTVL.